This T cell receptor beta chain was profiled in a study of kidney transplant recipient with SARS-CoV-2 infection. The V gene lost 4 bases and the J gene lost 4 bases, with 22 bases spanning the gap. The CDR3 runs to 17 residues. MiXCR, run by TCRdb on the reads, gives a single entry per CDR3 protein. The data contain 200,000 to 300,000 distinct CDR3 sequences, 29% of them singletons. The chain uses TRBV23-1 and TRBJ1-2; D is uncertain. TRBV23-1 is given ORF status, its function remaining uncertain. This material consisted of a blood sample, taken at baseline and on roughly day 110 from a kidney transplant recipient. This sequence originates from a male patient in his thirties who had COVID-19 and was a kidney transplant recipient. Some T cells may originate from the graft donor. CDR3 DNA sequence: TGCGCCAGCAGTCTACGGACGCTACGCAGAAAGACCTATGGCTACACCTTC. Protein product: CASSLRTLRRKTYGYTF.